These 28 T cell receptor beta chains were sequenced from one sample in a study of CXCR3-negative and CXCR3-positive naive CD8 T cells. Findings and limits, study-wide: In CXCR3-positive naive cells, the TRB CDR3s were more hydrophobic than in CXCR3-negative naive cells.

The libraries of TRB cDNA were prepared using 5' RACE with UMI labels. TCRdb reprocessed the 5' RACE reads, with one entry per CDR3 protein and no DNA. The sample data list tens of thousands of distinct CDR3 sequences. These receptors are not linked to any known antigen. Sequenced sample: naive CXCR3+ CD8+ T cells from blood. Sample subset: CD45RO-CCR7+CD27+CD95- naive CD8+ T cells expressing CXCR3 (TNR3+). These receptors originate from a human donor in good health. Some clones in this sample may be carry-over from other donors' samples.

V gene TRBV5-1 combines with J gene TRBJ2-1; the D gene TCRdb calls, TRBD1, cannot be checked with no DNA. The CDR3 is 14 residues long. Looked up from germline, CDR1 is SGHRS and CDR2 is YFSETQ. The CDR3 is CASSLRGEYNEQFF. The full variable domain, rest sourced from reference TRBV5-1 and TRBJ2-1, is KAGVTQTPRYLIKTRGQQVTLSCSPISGHRSVSWYQQTPGQGLQFLFEYFSETQRNKGNFPGRFSGRQFSNSRSEMNVSTLELGDSALYLCASSLRGEYNEQFFGPGTRLTVL.

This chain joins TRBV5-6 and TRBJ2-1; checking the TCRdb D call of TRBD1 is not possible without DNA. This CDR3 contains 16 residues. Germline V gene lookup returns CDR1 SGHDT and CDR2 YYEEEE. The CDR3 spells CASSLAKQGPYNEQFF.

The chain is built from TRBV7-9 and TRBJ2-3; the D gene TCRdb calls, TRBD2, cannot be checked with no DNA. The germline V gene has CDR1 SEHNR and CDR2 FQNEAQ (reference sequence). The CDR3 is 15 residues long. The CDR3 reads CASSSRREHTDTQYF.

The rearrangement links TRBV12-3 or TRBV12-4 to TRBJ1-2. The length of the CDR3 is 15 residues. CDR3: CASSLGGGSNYGYTF.

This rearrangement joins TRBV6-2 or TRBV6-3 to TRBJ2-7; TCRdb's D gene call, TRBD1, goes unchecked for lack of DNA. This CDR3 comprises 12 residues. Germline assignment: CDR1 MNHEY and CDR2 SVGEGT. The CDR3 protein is CASSRPRDEQYF.

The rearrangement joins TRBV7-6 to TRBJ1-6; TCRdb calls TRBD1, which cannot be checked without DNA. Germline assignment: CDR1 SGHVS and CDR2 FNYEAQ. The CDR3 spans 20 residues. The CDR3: CASSLDGGWGQGVDNSPLHF.

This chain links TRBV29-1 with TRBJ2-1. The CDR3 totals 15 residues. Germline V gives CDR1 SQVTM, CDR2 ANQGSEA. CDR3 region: CSVEDLASSYTEQFF.

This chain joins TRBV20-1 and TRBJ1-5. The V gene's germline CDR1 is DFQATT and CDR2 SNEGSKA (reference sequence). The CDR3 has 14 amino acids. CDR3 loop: CSARGIYSNQPQHF.

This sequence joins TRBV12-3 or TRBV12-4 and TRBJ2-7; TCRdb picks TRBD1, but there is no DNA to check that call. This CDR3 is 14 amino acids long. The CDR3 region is CASSSTGATYEQYF.

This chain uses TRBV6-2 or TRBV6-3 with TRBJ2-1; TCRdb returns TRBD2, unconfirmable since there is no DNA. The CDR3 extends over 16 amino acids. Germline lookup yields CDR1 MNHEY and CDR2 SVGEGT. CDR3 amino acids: CASSYWRLDSGNEQFF.

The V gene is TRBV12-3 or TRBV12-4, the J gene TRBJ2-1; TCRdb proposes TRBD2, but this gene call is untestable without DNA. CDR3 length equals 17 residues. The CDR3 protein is CASSLAAAGGIWNEQFF.

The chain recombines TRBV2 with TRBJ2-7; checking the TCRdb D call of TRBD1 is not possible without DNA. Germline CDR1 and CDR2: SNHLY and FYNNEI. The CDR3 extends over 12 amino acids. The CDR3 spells CASGYDSYEQYF.

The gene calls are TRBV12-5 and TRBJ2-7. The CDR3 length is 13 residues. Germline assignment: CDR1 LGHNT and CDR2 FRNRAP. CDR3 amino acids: CASSVESTYEQYF.

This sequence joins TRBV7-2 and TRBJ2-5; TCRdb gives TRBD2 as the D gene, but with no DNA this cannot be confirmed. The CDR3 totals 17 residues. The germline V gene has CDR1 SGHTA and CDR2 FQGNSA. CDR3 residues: CASSLARTIGLDKTQYF.

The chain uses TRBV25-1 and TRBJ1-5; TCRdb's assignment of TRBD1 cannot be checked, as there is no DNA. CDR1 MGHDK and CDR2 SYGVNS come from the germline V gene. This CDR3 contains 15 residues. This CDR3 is CASSASGDSNQPQHF.

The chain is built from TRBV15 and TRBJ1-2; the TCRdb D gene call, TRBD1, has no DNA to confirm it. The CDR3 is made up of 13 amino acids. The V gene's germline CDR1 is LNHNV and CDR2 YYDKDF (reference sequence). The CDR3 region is CATNNGGARGYTF.

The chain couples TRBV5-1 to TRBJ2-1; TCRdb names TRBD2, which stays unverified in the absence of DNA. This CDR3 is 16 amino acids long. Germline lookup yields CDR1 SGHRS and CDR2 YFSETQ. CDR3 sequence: CASSLTLAVTWDEQFF. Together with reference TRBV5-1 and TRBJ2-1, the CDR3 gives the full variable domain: KAGVTQTPRYLIKTRGQQVTLSCSPISGHRSVSWYQQTPGQGLQFLFEYFSETQRNKGNFPGRFSGRQFSNSRSEMNVSTLELGDSALYLCASSLTLAVTWDEQFFGPGTRLTVL.

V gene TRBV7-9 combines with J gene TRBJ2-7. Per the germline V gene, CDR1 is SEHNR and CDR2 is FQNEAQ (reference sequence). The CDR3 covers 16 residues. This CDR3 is CASSPLDRFYSGEQYF.

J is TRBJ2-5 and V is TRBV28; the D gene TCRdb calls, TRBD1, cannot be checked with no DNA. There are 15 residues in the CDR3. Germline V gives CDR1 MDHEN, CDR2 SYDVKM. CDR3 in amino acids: CASSSEGAAQETQYF. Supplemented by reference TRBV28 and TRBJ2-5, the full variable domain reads DVKVTQSSRYLVKRTGEKVFLECVQDMDHENMFWYRQDPGLGLRLIYFSYDVKMKEKGDIPEGYSVSREKKERFSLILESASTNQTSMYLCASSSEGAAQETQYFGPGTRLLVL.

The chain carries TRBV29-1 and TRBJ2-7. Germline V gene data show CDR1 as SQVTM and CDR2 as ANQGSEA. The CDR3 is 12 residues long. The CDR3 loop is CSVGTLGYEQYF.

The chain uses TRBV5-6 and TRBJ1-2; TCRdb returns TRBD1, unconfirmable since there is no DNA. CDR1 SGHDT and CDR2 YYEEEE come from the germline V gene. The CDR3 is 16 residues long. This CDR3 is CASSLAGYRVRDGYTF.

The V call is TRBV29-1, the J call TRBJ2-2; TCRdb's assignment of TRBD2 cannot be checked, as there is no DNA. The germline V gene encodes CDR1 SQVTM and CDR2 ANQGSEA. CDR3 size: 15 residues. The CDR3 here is CSVKVTSRGTGELFF.

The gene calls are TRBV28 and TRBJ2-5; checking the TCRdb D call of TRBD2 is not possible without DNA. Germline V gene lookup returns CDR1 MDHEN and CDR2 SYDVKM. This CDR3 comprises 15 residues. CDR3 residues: CASRTSGRVEETQYF. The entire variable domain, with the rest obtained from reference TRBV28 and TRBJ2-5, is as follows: DVKVTQSSRYLVKRTGEKVFLECVQDMDHENMFWYRQDPGLGLRLIYFSYDVKMKEKGDIPEGYSVSREKKERFSLILESASTNQTSMYLCASRTSGRVEETQYFGPGTRLLVL.

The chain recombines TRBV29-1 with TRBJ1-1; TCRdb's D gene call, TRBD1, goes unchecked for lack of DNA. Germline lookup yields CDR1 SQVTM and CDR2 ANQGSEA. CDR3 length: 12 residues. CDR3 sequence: CSVVAGVTEAFF. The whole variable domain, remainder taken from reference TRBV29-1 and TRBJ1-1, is SAVISQKPSRDICQRGTSLTIQCQVDSQVTMMFWYRQQPGQSLTLIATANQGSEATYESGFVIDKFPISRPNLTFSTLTVSNMSPEDSSIYLCSVVAGVTEAFFGQGTRLTVV.

The CDR3 spells CASSSKPGQYYGYTF. The chain couples TRBV6-5 to TRBJ1-2; the D call from TCRdb, TRBD1, cannot be confirmed without DNA. The germline CDR1 and CDR2 sequences are MNHEY and SVGAGI. The length of the CDR3 is 15 residues.

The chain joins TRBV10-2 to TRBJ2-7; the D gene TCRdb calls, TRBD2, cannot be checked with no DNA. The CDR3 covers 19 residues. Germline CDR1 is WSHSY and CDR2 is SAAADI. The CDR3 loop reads CASSDIEGLRPLLPYEQYF.

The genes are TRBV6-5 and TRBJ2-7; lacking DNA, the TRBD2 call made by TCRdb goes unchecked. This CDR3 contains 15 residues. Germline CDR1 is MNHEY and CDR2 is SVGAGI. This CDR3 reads CASSFLAGEVYEQYF.

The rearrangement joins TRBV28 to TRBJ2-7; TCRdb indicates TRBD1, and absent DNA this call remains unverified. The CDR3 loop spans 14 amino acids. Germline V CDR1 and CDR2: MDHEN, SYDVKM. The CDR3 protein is CASSPGQELYEQYF.